This T cell receptor beta chain emerged from a study of blood T cell repertoires in COVID-19. About the research overall: The study drew acute and convalescent COVID-19 samples from the United States, Italy and Spain. Sources were T cells, B-cell-depleted T cells, or PBMCs; the material itself was cDNA or gDNA.

The ends were cut back, 2 bases at V and 7 bases at J, with 5 bases in the middle. The CDR3 runs 11 residues. The germline CDR1 and CDR2 sequences are SNHLY and FYNNEI. In Seattle, patients joined the study during active infection and were tracked longitudinally. Original processing notes: Counts of nucleated cells, estimated from reference gene primer amplification, were obtained. The assay was immunoSEQ multiplex PCR, and TCRdb's table has in-frame clones only and misses some. Clonal size and the V and J genes are those of that table, whereas D and trimming came from the DNA. The sample yields just under 350,000 clones, about nine tenths seen once.

Sequenced sample: peripheral blood. This rearrangement joins TRBV2 to TRBJ1-1; no definite D call. This receptor was obtained from a woman in her 70s with COVID-19, enrolled during active disease. The CDR3 region has the DNA TGTGCCAGCAGTGAAAGAGTTGAAGCTTTCTTT. Translated: CASSERVEAFF.